This T cell receptor (beta chain) emerged from a study of CD8 T cells in Susac syndrome. Turning to the study itself: Patients with Susac syndrome who were sequenced included roughly 6 with active disease and fewer than 10 in remission.

The CDR3 spans 14 residues. Germline CDR1 reads LNHDA; CDR2 reads SQIVND (reference sequence). V shed 6 bases, J shed 6 bases, and the junction held 11 bases outside the gene matches. CD8+ and CD4+ T cells from blood underwent TCR beta sequencing. Negative isolation yielded CD8+ and CD4+ T cells; FACS enriched TEMRA cells. After extraction with the RNeasy kit, 0.5 to 1 ug of the RNA was reverse transcribed using random hexamers. Multiplex PCR with immunoSEQ amplified the TCR beta CDR3 across 54 Vbeta and 13 Jbeta. TCRdb used MiXCR to reprocess the immunoSEQ multiplex PCR reads, holding one entry per CDR3 protein. This repertoire shows around 200,000 distinct CDR3 sequences, 90% to 96% found once; its top ten account for approximately 0.1%.

Material for sequencing was CD4+ T cells from PBMCs. V usage is TRBV19 and J usage is TRBJ2-7, with 7 bases identical to TRBD1. The sequence derives from a human donor with Susac syndrome. CDR3 loop: CASSRGQEGFEQYF. The CDR3 nucleotides read TGTGCCAGTAGCCGAGGACAGGAAGGTTTCGAGCAGTACTTC.